A single count supports the clone carrying this TCR beta chain. Its target is unknown. These data originate in a study of T cell responses to AZD1222 COVID-19 vaccine. The wider study: Samples with a second dose at about 4 or about 12 weeks were pooled together.

Broader study findings: Sampling captured repertoires only after the peak T cell response.

The method was immunoSEQ multiplex PCR; TCRdb's version includes in-frame clones alone and lacks a portion of them. This sample has around 77,000 clones, with roughly 88% found just once. The CDR3 extends over 16 amino acids. CDR1 and CDR2 from the germline V gene are ENHRY and SYGVKD. V trimming: 4 bases; J trimming: 3 bases; junction bases outside the gene matches: 8. This TCR came from an adult in good health. The chain combines TRBV10-3 with TRBJ2-3; 9 bases line up with TRBD2. This specimen consisted of peripheral blood, obtained on day 0 of AZD1222 vaccination. In DNA form, the CDR3 reads TGTGCCATCAGTGTCCCGGGACTAGCTGGTACAGATACGCAGTATTTT. Amino acids: CAISVPGLAGTDTQYF.